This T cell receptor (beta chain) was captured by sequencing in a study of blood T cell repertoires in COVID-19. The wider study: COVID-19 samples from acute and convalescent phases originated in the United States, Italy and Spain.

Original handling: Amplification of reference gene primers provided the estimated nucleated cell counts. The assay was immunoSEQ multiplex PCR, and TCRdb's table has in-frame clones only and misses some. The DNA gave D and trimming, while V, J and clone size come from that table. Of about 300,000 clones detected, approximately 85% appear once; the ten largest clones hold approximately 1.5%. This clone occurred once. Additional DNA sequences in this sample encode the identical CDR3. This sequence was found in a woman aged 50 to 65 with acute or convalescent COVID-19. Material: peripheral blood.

The CDR3 DNA reads TGTGCCAGCAGCGTAGTACTAGCGGGAGTCAATGAGCAGTTCTTC. Protein: CASSVVLAGVNEQFF. This chain links TRBV9 with TRBJ2-1, with TRBD2 matching over 11 bases. The J segment lost 6 bases and the V segment lost 0 bases, leaving 2 bases of the junction unmatched. Germline V CDR1 and CDR2: SGDLS, YYNGEE. The CDR3 is 15 residues long.